This T cell receptor (beta chain) was obtained from a study of control samples from healthy donors and cancer patients. The data were produced by immunoSEQ multiplex PCR, yet TCRdb's version contains in-frame clones alone and is incomplete. The table records around 70,000 clones, approximately 94% of them present only once. There are 14 residues in the CDR3. The germline V and J ends were trimmed by 0 bases and 0 bases, with 6 bases remaining between them. The V gene's germline CDR1 is SGDLS and CDR2 YYNGEE. The gene calls are TRBV9 and TRBJ1-2; the D is unclear. This receptor was taken from a woman aged 30 to 39 in good health. Sequenced: blood. The CDR3 bases are TGTGCCAGCAGCGTAGCTCTTACTAACTATGGCTACACCTTC. This gives the protein CASSVALTNYGYTF.